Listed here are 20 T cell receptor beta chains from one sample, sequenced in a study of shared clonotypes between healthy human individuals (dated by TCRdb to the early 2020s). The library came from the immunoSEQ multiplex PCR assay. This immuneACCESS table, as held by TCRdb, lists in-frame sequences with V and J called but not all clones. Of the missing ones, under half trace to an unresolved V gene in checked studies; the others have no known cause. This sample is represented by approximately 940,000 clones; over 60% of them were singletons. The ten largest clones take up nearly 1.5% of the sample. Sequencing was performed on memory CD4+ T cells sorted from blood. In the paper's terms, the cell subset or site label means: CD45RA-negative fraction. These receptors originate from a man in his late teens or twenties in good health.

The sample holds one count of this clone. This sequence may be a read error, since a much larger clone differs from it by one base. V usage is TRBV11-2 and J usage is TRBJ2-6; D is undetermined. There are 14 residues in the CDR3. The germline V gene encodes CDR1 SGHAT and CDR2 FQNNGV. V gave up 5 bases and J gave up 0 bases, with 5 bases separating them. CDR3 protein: CASSRNSGANVLTF. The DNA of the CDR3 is TGTGCCAGCAGCCGAAACTCTGGGGCCAACGTCCTGACTTTC. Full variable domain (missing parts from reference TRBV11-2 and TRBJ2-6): EAGVAQSPRYKIIEKRQSVAFWCNPISGHATLYWYQQILGQGPKLLIQFQNNGVVDDSQLPKDRFSAERLKGVDSTLKIQPAKLEDSAVYLCASSRNSGANVLTFGAGSRLTVL.

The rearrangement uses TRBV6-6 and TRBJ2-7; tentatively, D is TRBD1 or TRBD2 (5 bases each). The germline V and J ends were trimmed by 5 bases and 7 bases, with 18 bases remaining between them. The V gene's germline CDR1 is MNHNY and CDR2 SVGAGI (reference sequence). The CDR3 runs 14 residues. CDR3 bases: TGTGCCAGCAGTCTACAAGTGGGGACGGGGGAGCAGTACTTC. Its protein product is CASSLQVGTGEQYF.

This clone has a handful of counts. The CDR3 is CASSPVERGVGGELFF. The CDR3 region has the DNA TGTGCCAGCAGCCCCGTGGAGCGGGGGGTAGGCGGGGAGCTGTTTTTT. The gene calls are TRBV7-6 and TRBJ2-2, with 9 nucleotides matching TRBD2. Germline CDR1 and CDR2: SGHVS and FNYEAQ. V shed 5 bases, J shed 7 bases, and the junction held 11 bases outside the gene matches. The CDR3 runs 16 residues.

In nucleotides, the CDR3 is TGCGCCAGCAGTGAGTCGGCTAACGCTATCATGTCCCAGTACTTC. Translating it yields CASSESANAIMSQYF. The V and J genes are TRBV10-2 and TRBJ2-5; no clear D. Germline V CDR1 and CDR2: WSHSY, SAAADI. This CDR3 is built from 15 residues. V lost 0 bases, J lost 9 bases, and 17 bases lay in between.

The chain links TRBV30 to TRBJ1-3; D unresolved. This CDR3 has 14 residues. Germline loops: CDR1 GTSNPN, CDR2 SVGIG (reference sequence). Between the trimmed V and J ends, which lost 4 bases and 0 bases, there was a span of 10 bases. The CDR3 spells CAWNTEYSGNTIYF. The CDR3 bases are TGTGCCTGGAACACTGAATACTCTGGAAACACCATATATTTT.

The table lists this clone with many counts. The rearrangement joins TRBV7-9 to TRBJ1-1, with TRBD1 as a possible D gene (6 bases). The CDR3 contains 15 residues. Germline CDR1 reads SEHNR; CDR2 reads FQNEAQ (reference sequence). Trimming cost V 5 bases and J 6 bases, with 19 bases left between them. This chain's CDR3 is CASSPQGRGAAEAFF. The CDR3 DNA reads TGTGCCAGCAGCCCCCAGGGAAGGGGGGCTGCTGAAGCTTTCTTT.

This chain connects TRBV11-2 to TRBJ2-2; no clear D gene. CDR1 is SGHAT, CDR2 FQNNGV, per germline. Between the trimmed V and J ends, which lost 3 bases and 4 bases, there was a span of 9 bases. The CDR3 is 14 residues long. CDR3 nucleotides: TGTGCCAGCAGCTTGGCAAGATCCACCGGGGAGCTGTTTTTT. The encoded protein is CASSLARSTGELFF.

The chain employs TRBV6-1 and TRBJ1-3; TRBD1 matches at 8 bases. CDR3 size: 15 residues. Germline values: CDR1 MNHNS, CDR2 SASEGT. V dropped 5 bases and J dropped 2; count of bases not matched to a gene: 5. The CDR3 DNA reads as TGTGCCAGCAGTTTTTCACAGGGGGCTGGAAACACCATATATTTT. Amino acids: CASSFSQGAGNTIYF.

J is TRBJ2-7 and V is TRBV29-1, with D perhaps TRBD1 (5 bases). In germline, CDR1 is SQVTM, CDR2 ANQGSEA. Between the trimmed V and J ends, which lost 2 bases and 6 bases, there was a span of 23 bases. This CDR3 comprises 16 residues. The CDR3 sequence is CSVEMGLAQELGEQYF. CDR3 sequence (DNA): TGCAGCGTTGAAATGGGGTTGGCACAGGAGTTAGGCGAGCAGTACTTC.

The CDR3 loop reads CASSATGLAAYEQYF. The CDR3 region has the DNA TGTGCCAGTAGTGCCACGGGACTAGCGGCTTACGAGCAGTACTTC. The V and J genes are TRBV19 and TRBJ2-7; 11 bases are shared with TRBD2. The V and J ends lost 5 bases and 4 bases, in that order; junction bases with no gene match: 7. Germline V gives CDR1 LNHDA, CDR2 SQIVND (reference sequence). The CDR3 spans 15 residues.

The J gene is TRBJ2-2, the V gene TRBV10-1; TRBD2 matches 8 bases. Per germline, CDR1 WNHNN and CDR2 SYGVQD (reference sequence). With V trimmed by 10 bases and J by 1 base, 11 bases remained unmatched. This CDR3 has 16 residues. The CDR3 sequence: CATVIIAGRNTGELFF. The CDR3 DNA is TGCGCCACCGTTATTATAGCGGGAAGGAACACCGGGGAGCTGTTTTTT.

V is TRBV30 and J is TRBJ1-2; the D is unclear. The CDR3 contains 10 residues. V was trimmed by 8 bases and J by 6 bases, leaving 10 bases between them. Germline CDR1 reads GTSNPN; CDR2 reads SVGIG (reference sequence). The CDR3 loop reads CAGRVNGYTF. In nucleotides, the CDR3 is TGTGCCGGCCGGGTAAATGGCTACACCTTC.

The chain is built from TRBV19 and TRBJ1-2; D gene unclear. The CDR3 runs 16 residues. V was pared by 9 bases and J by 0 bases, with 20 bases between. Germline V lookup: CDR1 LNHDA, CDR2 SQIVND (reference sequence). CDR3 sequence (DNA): TGTGCCAGCGTTATGGGCAGGCAACTAGCTAACTATGGCTACACCTTC. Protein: CASVMGRQLANYGYTF. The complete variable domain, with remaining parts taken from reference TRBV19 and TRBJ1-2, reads DGGITQSPKYLFRKEGQNVTLSCEQNLNHDAMYWYRQDPGQGLRLIYYSQIVNDFQKGDIAEGYSVSREKKESFPLTVTSAQKNPTAFYLCASVMGRQLANYGYTFGSGTRLTVV.

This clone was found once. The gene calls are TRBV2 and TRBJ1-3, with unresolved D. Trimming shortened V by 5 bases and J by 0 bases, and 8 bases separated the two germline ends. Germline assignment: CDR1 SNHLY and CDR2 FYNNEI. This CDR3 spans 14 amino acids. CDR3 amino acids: CASSLLSSGNTIYF. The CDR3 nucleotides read TGTGCCAGCAGTCTTCTGAGCTCTGGAAACACCATATATTTT.

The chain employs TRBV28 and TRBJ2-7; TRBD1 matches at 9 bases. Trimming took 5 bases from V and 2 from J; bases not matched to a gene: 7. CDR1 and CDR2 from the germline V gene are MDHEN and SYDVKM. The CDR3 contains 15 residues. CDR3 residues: CASSKRQGGTYEQYF. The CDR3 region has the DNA TGTGCCAGCAGTAAGAGACAGGGGGGCACCTACGAGCAGTACTTC. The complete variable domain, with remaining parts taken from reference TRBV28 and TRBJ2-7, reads DVKVTQSSRYLVKRTGEKVFLECVQDMDHENMFWYRQDPGLGLRLIYFSYDVKMKEKGDIPEGYSVSREKKERFSLILESASTNQTSMYLCASSKRQGGTYEQYFGPGTRLTVT.

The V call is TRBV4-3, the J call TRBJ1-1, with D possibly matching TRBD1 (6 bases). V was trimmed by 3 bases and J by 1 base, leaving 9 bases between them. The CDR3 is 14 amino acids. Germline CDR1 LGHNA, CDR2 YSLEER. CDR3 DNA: TGCGCCAGCAGCCAGAAGACAGGGAACACTGAAGCTTTCTTT. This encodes CASSQKTGNTEAFF.

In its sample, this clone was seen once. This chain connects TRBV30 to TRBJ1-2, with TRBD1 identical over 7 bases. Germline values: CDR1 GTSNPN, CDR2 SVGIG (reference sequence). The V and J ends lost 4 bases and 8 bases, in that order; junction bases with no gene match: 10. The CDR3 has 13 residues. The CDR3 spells CAWNLQGSKGYTF. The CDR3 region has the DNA TGTGCCTGGAACCTACAGGGGAGTAAAGGCTACACCTTC.

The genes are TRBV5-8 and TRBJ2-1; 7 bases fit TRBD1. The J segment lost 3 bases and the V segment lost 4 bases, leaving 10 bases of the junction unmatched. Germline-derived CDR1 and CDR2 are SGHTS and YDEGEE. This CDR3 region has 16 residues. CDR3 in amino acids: CASSPSIGGGYNEQFF. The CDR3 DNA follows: TGTGCCAGCAGCCCCTCCATAGGGGGCGGCTACAATGAGCAGTTCTTC.

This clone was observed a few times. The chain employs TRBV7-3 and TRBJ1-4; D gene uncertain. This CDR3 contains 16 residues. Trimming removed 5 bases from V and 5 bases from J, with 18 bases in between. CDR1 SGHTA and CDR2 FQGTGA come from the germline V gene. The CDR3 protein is CASSRDPPVTNEKLFF. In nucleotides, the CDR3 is TGTGCCAGCAGCCGAGATCCTCCCGTAACGAATGAAAAACTGTTTTTT.

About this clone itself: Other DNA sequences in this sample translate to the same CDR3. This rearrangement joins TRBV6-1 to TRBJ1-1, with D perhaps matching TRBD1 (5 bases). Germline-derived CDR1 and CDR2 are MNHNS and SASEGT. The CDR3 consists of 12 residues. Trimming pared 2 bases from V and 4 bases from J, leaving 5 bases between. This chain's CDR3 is CASSERGTEAFF. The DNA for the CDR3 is TGTGCCAGCAGTGAAAGGGGCACTGAAGCTTTCTTT.